This TCR beta chain comes out of a study of T cell changes during pregnancy in multiple sclerosis. Assay: immunoSEQ multiplex PCR; the TCRdb copy retains only in-frame clones and omits some. The sample holds about 38,000 clones, around 90% seen once. Per germline, CDR1 LNHDA and CDR2 SQIVND (reference sequence). Trimming stripped 3 bases from V and 0 bases from J, with 12 bases between. The CDR3 has 16 residues. The sequencing here drew on CD4+ T cells from peripheral blood mononuclear cells, taken after pregnancy. The clonotype was recovered from a female donor in good health, enrolled as a control in a pregnancy study. This chain links TRBV19 with TRBJ2-1, with D perhaps matching TRBD2 (6 bases). CDR3 sequence reads: CASSMFSGSSYNEQFF. CDR3 DNA: TGTGCCAGTAGTATGTTTAGCGGTAGCTCCTACAATGAGCAGTTCTTC.